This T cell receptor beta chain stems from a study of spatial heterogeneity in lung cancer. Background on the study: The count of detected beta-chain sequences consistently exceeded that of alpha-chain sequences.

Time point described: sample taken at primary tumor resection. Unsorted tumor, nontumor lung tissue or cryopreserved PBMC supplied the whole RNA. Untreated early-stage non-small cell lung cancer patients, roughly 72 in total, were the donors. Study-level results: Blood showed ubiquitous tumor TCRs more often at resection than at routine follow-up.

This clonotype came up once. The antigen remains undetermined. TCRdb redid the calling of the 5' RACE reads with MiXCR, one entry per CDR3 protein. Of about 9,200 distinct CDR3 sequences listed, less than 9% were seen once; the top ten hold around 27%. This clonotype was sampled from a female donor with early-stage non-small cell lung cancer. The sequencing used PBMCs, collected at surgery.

The CDR3 is CASSRPGQYNEQFF. CDR3 nucleotide sequence: TGTGCCAGCAGTCGTCCGGGACAGTACAATGAGCAGTTCTTC. The chain links TRBV12-3 or TRBV12-4 to TRBJ2-1; 7 bases map to TRBD1. Losses at the gene ends were 5 bases for V and 4 bases for J; bases not matched to a gene: 5. The CDR3 sequence is 14 residues long.